This T cell receptor (beta chain) was found in a study of blood T cells in healthy people across ages (dated by TCRdb to between 2015 and 2016). At the level of the whole study: In model experiments, roughly one uniquely barcoded TCR beta cDNA molecule per two T cells was captured by template switching. Using deep sequencing normalized with unique cDNA molecular identifiers, the study measured how TCR beta repertoire diversity changes with age. To avoid experimental bias, donors of different ages were randomly spread across the sequencing lanes. Using the same blood draw, the study looked at two additional independent replicas of 1 million unique cDNA reads for two donors, one aged 18 to 30 and the other aged 80 or older. Four age groups were formed from the donors: young (average about 17 years), middle-aged (approximately 40), aged (more than 55) and long-lived (more than 75). The paper's findings and limits, for the study overall: Observed TCR beta diversity per million T cells fell roughly linearly with age, and a significant reduction was already apparent by age around 39. Because donor CMV infection status was unknown, age-related changes in expanded clonotypes were potentially confounded. Estimates of total diversity based on one million sequenced T cells were regarded as lower bounds and as underestimates. The percentage of naive T cells measured by flow cytometry correlated strongly with observed TCR beta diversity. Compared with the aged group, the long-lived group had more naive CD4+ T cells, fewer expanded clones and increased TCR diversity, a pattern suggesting age selection. Bulk unsorted PBMC profiling prevented conclusive comparison of naive and antigen-experienced compartments.

Receptor amplification or capture employed 5' RACE. Sequenced using an Illumina HiSeq 2500. The second PCR ran for about 6 to 11 cycles and used a J-beta primer mix along with a sample-barcoded 5' primer. A unique molecular identifier was introduced onto each TCR beta cDNA molecule by a template-switch 5' adaptor carrying 12 random nucleotides. At least 2.5 million CDR3-containing paired-end reads were obtained from each sample. The Mint cDNA synthesis kit, primed by a TRBC-specific oligonucleotide, was used to synthesize first-strand cDNA from all RNA. Following uracil-DNA glycosylase treatment, a first 18-cycle PCR with universal primers M1SS and BC2_uni_R was performed on all cDNA. The published analysis was carried out like this. Normalization of each sample was performed by random selection of 1 million high-quality reads, each carrying a distinct molecular identifier. Instead of being binned into consensus sequences, reads with shared molecular identifiers were discarded. CDR3 identification, clonotype clustering and error correction used MiTCR with a Q25 quality threshold and the strictest error-elimination algorithm. A nonparametric unseen species model with Euler transformation was used to estimate lower-bound total TCR beta diversity. The public reads were reanalyzed by TCRdb: fastp trimming at Q25, MiXCR alignment, in-frame beta chains only. Rows with a matching CDR3 protein are joined into one entry that keeps the most common DNA and genes. Clone size and V and J calls follow TCRdb, not the original study. The sample table records hundreds of thousands of distinct CDR3 sequences; around two fifths of these occur just once. The top ten constitute approximately 31% of the sample.

Points on this clonotype: Its antigen remains unidentified. Per-base qualities were not stored, and no clone one base away is much larger.

Relative to germline, V is missing 4 bases and J is missing 1 base, with 7 bases of the junction outside any gene match. From the cysteine through the phenylalanine, the CDR3 covers 16 amino acids. Only the CDR3 region is kept as DNA, spanning 48 bases read in frame from base 1. Sequences LGHNA (CDR1) and YSLEER (CDR2) are obtained from the germline V gene. The roughly 39 donors, aged about 6 to 100 years, were systemically healthy Caucasian individuals from Russia. Approximately 9.7 milliliters of peripheral blood were drawn from each donor into EDTA-treated Vacutainer tubes. PBMCs were isolated by Ficoll-Paque density-gradient centrifugation, with at least 7 million obtained per sample. Trizol reagent was used to extract total RNA from PBMCs, with at least 6 micrograms per sample. The percentages of naive CD45RAhigh/CD27high T cells were determined by flow cytometry on a PBMC aliquot from every donor.

The sample comprised blood. The sequence was collected from a man at least 80 years old in good health. The chain is assembled from TRBV4-3 and TRBJ2-1, and TRBD2 aligns with 7 junction nucleotides. The DNA reads TGCGCCAGCAGCCCACTGAGCGGGGTTTCCTACAATGAGCAGTTCTTC. This sequence encodes CASSPLSGVSYNEQFF.